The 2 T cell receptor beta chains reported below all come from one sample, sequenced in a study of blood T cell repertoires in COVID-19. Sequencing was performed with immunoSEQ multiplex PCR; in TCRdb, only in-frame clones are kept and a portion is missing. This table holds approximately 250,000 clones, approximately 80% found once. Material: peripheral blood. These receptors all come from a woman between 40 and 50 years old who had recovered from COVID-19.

The CDR3 region is CASSRSRQGTNEKLFF. CDR3 nucleotide sequence: TGTGCCAGCTCACGCTCGCGACAGGGAACTAATGAAAAACTGTTTTTT. The rearrangement links TRBV18 to TRBJ1-4; 7 nucleotides agree with TRBD1. The ends lost 4 bases at V and 1 base at J; junction bases unmatched: 6. The germline V gene encodes CDR1 KGHSH and CDR2 LQKENI. The CDR3 is made up of 16 amino acids.

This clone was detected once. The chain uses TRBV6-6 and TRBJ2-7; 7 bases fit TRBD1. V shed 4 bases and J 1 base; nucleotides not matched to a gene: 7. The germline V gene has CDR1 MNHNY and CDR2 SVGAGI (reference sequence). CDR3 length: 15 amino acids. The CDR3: CASSLGGLISYEQYF. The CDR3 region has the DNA TGTGCCAGCAGTTTAGGGGGCCTGATATCCTACGAGCAGTACTTC.